These 4 T cell receptor beta chains share one sample of origin, sequenced in a study of control samples from healthy donors and cancer patients. Measured with immunoSEQ multiplex PCR; TCRdb has only the in-frame clones, and not every one. The sample has 70,000 to 75,000 clones, roughly 87% seen once. Sequencing was performed on blood. The origin of the receptors is a woman between 50 and 59 years old in good health.

The chain carries TRBV28 and TRBJ1-5, with TRBD1 identical over 7 bases. The germline V gene has CDR1 MDHEN and CDR2 SYDVKM. V dropped 6 bases and J dropped 2; count of bases not matched to a gene: 4. The CDR3 length is 14 residues. The CDR3 is CASRTGLGNQPQHF. The CDR3, as DNA: TGTGCCAGCAGGACAGGGTTGGGCAATCAGCCCCAGCATTTT.

The chain combines TRBV30 with TRBJ2-1; the D is unclear. In germline, CDR1 is GTSNPN, CDR2 SVGIG (reference sequence). The CDR3 length is 11 residues. Trimming cost V 3 bases and J 6 bases, with 6 bases left between them. In DNA form, the CDR3 reads TGTGCCTGGAGAGACCTCAATGAGCAGTTCTTC. This encodes CAWRDLNEQFF.

The table lists this clone with a few counts. The chain couples TRBV27 to TRBJ2-7; 8 nucleotides agree with TRBD2. The CDR3 has 15 amino acids. From germline, CDR1 is MNHEY and CDR2 SMNVEV (reference sequence). V dropped 1 base and J dropped 1; count of bases not matched to a gene: 3. The CDR3 spells CASSLFRGGSYEQYF. CDR3 coding DNA: TGTGCCAGCAGTTTATTCCGGGGGGGATCCTACGAGCAGTACTTC.

The chain joins TRBV7-9 to TRBJ2-3, with 10 nucleotides matching TRBD2. After removal of 4 bases from V and 5 bases from J, the junction contained 6 bases not matched to a gene. The CDR3 sequence is 15 residues long. CDR1 is SEHNR, CDR2 FQNEAQ, per germline (reference sequence). The DNA for the CDR3 is TGTGCCAGCAGCTCGATACTAGCGGGAAAAGATACGCAGTATTTT. Translation gives CASSSILAGKDTQYF.